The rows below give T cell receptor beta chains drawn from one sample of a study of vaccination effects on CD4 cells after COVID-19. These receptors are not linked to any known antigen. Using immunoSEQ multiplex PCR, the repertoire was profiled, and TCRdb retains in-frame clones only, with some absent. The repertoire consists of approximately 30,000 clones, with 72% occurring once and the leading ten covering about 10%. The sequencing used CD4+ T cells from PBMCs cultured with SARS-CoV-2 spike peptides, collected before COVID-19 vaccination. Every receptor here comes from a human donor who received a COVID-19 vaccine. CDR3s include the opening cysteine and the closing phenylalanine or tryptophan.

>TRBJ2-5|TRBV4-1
CASSYSGLETQYF
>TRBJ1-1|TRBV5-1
CASSLSQGTGEAFF
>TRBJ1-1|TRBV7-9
CASQGDTEAFF
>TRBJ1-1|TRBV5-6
CASSRTFGRGRKADTEAFF
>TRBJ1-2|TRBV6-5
CASSGPRFLRGYTF
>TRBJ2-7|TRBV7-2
CASSPGTSYEQYF
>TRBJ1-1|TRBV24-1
CATSGRDGTGFEAFF
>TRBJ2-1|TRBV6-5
CASSLRTSGNEQFF
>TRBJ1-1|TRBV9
CASSVSRTNTEAFF
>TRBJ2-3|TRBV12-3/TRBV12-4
CANFQGDTQYF
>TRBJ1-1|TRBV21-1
CASSKEGAGTEKTGTEAFF
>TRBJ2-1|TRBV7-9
CASSLAQYSEQFF
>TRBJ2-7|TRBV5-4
CASSQPGQGDYEQYF
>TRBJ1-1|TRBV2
CASSAQASEAFF
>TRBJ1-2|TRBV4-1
CASSQSMSTGQLMYGYTF
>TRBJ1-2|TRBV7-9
CASSLSGQNYGYTF
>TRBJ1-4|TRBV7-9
CASIETTAATNEKLFF
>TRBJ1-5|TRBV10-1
CASSDRNQPQHF
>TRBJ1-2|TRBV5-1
CASSFRGMDYGYTF
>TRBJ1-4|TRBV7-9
CASSLDEDGSTNEKLFF
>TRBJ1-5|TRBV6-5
CASGAGGNQPQHF
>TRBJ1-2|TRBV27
CASTLGDRARYGYTF
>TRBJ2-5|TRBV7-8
CASTRVGRETQYF
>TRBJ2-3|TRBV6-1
CASSLRGVGTDTQYF
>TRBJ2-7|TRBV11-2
CASRLGTGGAPSGSTEQYF
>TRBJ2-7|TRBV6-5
CASTESFSGAHEQYF
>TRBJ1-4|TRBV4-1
CASRRTGEKATNEKLFF
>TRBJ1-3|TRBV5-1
CASSPGQGYSGNTIYF
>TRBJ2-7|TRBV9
CASSVGTGGFYEQYF
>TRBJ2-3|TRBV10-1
CASRQGLTDTQYF
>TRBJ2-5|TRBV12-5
CASGLVLGREGQETQYF
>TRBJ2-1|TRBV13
CASSWDTSSYNEQFF
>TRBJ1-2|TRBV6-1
CASSDAGGGIWVYGYTF
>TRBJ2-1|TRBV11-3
CASSSGPPHEQFF
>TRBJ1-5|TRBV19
CASSIEPGLLRDINNQPQHF
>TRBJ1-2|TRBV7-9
CASSLALAGANYGYTF
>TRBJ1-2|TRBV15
CATSRDLGIYGYTF
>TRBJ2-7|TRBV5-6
CASSWDRSTGEQYF
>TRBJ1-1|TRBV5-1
CASSLVRYHKAFF
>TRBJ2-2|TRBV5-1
CASSLLMTGKDTGELFF
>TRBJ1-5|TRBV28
CASSPPLTGSNQPQHF
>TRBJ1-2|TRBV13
CASSTGQGAVYGYTF
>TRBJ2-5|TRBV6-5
CASPGGDETQYF
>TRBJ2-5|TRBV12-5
CASGAEGLALETQYF
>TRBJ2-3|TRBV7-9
CASSLVRGMGTDTQYF
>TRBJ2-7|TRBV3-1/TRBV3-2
CASSLASGGREQYF
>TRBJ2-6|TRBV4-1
CASSQGRGGTSGANVLTF
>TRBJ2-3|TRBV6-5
CASSYSVSRLTDTQYF
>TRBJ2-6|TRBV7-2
CASSYRGYGANVLTF
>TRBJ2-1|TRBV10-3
CAISGQLGTYNEQFF
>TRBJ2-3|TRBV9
CASSGGRADRVTDTQYF
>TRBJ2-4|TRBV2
CASSDMWLAGNIQYF
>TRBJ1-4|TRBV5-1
CASSFNSVKGEKLFF
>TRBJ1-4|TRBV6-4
CASSERPRRGGEKLFF
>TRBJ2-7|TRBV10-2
CASSDSGTVSSYEQYF
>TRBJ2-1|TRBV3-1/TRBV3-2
CASSQVAGSYNEQFF
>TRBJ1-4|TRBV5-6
CASSSLRQGEREKLFF
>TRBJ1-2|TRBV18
CASSPSGGLEGYGYTF
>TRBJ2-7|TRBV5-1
CASSFTGGTYEQYF